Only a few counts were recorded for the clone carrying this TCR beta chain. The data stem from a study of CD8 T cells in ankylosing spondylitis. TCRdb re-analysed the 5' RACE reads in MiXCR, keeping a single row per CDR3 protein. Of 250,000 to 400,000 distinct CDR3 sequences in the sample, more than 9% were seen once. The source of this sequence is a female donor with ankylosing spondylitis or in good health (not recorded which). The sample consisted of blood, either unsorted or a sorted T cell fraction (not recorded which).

CDR3 nucleotide sequence: TGTGCCAGCAGCCAAGAGGCTGCGAGCTCCTACGAGCAGTACTTC. It is translated as CASSQEAASSYEQYF. The V gene is TRBV3-1, the J gene TRBJ2-7; D is undetermined. The V and J ends lost 0 bases and 0 bases respectively, with 9 bases between them. This CDR3 contains 15 residues. The germline gives CDR1 LGHDT, CDR2 YNNKEL (reference sequence).